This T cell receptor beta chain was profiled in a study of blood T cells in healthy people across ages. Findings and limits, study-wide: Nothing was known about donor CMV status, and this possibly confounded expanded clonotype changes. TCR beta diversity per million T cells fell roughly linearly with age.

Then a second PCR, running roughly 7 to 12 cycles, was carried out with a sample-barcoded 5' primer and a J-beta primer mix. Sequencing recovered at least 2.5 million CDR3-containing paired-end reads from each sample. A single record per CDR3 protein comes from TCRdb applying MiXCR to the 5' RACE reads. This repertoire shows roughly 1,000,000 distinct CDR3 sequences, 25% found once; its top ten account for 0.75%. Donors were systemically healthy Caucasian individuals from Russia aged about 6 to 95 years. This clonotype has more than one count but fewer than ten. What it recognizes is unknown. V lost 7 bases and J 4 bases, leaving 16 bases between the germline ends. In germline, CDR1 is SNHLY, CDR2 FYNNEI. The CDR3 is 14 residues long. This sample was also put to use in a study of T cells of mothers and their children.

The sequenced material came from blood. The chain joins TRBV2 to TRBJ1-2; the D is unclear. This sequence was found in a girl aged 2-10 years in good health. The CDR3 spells CASTPRTSPYGYTF. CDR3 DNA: TGTGCCAGCACACCGAGGACTTCTCCCTATGGCTACACCTTC.